The present T cell receptor beta chain was sequenced within a study of vaccination effects on CD4 cells after COVID-19. Across the whole study: All study participants received two doses of BNT162b2 or mRNA-1273 vaccine. Convalescent patients (n = two) were sampled 16 days and one week prevaccination.

Libraries were prepared by immunoSEQ multiplex PCR; TCRdb keeps only in-frame clonotypes and omits some of them. Of 60,000 to 75,000 clones in the sample, under 85% are singletons; the top ten hold over 4.5%. CDR3 size: 15 residues. V lost 4 bases and J 1 base, leaving 13 bases between the germline ends. Germline-derived CDR1 and CDR2 are MGHRA and YSYEKL. As concerns this clone: The target antigen is unknown.

Prior to sequencing, the ViraFEST assay stimulated PBMC with viral peptide pools, which expanded the antigen-specific CD4+ T cells. When ten to eleven days of culture had elapsed, CD4+ T cells were isolated. PCR confirmed that the person was infected with SARS-CoV-2 between March and December 2020. Negative control cultures were established using an HIV-1 Nef peptide pool. The gene calls are TRBV4-1 and TRBJ1-2; D unresolved. Sequenced material: CD4+ T cells from PBMCs cultured with HIV peptides, taken before COVID-19 vaccination. Subset defined: HIV-1 Nef peptide pool negative control/reference culture. The TCR originated in a human donor who had a prior SARS-CoV-2 infection. The DNA of the CDR3 is TGCGCCAGCAGCCCCTATGGTAGTGTTAACTATGGCTACACCTTC. It encodes CASSPYGSVNYGYTF.